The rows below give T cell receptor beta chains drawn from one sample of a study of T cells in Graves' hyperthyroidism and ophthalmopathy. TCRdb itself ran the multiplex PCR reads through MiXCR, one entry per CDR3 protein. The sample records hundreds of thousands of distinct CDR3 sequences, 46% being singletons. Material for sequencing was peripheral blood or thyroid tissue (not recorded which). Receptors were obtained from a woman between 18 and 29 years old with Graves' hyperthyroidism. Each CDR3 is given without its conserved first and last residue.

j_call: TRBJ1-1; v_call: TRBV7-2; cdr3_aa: ASSLWGAVVEAF
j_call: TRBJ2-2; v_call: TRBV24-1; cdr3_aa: ATSDPGLAGGSGELF
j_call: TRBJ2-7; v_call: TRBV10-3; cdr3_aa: AISSFDRAYEQY
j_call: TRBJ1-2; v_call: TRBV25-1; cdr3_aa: ASSELTGEGYT
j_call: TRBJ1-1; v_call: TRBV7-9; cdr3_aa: ASSPNRGAWSTEAF
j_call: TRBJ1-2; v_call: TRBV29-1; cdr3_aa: SVEGVEGWGSYT
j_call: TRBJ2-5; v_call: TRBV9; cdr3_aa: ASSVVSGTQY
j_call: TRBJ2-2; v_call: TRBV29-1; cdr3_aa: SVELGDTGELF
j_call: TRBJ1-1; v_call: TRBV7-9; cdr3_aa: ASSQDSRNTEAF
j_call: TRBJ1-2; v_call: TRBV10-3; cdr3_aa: AISNYGYT
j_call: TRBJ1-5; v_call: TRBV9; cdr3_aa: ASSPVGRSNQPQH
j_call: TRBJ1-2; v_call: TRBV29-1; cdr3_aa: SVEQGFRGYT
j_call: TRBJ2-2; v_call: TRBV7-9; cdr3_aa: ASSLMLGFGTGELF
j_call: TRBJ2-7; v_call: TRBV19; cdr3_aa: ASSNLGKTYEQY
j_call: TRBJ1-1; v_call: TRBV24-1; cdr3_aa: ATSDSPGRGDTEAF
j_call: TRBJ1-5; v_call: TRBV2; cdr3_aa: ASSRGGAYQPQH
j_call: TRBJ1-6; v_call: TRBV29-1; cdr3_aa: SVEGAGNSPLH
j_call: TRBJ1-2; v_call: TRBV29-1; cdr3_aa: SVEGQGARVYGYT
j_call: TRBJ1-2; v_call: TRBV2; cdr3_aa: ASTSLGQQNYGYT
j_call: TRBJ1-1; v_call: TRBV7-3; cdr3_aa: ASSPIRTGSEAF
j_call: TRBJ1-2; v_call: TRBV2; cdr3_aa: ASTNWGDYGYT
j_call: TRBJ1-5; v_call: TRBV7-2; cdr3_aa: ASSSGDSSNQPQH
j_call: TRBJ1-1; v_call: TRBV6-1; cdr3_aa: ASTGTEYTEAF
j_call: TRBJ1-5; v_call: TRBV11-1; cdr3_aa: ASSLSGQRNQPQH
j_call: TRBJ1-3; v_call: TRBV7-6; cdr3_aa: ASSPGQPRSGNTIY
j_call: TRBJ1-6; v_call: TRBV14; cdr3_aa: ASSQRGWTSRATYNSPLH
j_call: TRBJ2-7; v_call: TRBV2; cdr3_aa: ASRRDRGYEQY
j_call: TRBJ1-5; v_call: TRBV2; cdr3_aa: ASGTSVYPQH
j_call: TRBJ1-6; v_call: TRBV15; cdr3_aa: ATSPRTGISPLH
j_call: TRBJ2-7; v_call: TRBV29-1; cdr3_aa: SVGGAYGYEQY
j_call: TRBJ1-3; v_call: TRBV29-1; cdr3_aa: SGQGDSGNTIY
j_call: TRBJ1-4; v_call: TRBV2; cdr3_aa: ASSGSWQGAQKLF
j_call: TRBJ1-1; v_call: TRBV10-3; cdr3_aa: ASSVDRGTEAF
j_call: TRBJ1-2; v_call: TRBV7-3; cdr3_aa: ASRATGGVDGYT
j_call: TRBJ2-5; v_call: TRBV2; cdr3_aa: ASSIRGNQPQY
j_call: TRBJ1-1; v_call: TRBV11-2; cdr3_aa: ASSLATRDSLSNTEAF
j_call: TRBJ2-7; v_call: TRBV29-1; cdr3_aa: SVNPQGDSTYEQY
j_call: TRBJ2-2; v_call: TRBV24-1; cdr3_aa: ATSDLRTGTAGELF
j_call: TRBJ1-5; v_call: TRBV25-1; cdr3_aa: ASSLAVEQPQH
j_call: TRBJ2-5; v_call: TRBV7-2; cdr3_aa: ASIGRQGRETQY
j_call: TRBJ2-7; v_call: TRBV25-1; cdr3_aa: ASSLGLAGGFWSEQY
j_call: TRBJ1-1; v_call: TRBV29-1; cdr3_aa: SGQTGSNTEAF
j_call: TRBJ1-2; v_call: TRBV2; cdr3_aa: TSVGLGYT
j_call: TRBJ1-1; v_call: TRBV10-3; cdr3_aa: AISAKGEGF
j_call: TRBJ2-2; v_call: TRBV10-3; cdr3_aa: ARRQGNTGELF
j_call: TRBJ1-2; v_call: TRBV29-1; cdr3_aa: SARQGSRGYT
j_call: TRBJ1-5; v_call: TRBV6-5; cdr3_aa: ASSPEGGLNQPQH
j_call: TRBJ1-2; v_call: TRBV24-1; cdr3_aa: ATTRYEGNYGYT
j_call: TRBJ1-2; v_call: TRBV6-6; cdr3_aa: ASSQRATYGYT
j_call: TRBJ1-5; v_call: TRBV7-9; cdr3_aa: ASSLLGANQPQH
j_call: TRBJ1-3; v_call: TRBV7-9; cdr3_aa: ASSPPGNPNTIY
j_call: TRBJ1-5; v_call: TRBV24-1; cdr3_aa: ATAPGGMSNQPQH